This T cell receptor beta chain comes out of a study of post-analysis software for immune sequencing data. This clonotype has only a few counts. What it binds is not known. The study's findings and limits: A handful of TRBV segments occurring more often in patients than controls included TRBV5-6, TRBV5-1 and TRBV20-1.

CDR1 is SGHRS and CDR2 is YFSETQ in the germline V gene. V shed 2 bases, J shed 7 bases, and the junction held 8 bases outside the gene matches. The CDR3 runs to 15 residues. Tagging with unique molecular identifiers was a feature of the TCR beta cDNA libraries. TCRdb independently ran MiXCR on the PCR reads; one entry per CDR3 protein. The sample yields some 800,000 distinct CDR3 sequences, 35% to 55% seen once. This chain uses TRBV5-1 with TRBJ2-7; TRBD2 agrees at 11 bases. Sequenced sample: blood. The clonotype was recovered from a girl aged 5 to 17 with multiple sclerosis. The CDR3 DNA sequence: TGCGCCAGCAGCTTCGGGGGCCTAGCGGGAGGAGAGCAGTACTTC. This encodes CASSFGGLAGGEQYF.